This entry lists 6 T cell receptor beta chains sequenced from one sample in a study of T-cell memory formation after mild COVID-19. In TCRdb, the 5' RACE reads were re-called with MiXCR into one record per CDR3 protein. The sample yields 110,000 to 150,000 distinct CDR3 sequences, 25% seen once. The sequenced sample was PBMCs or a T cell subset sorted from them (not recorded which). Every receptor here comes from an adult woman who had mild COVID-19 (a few samples of this study predate the infection). Cell type and time point are not known.

This clonotype appeared a few times. The chain has TRBV7-9 and TRBJ2-2; 14 bases agree with TRBD2. The germline gives CDR1 SEHNR, CDR2 FQNEAQ (reference sequence). CDR3 length equals 17 residues. With V trimmed by 4 bases and J by 4 bases, 5 bases remained unmatched. The chain's CDR3 is CASSSGLAGVSTGELFF. Here the CDR3 DNA reads TGTGCCAGCAGCTCGGGACTAGCGGGAGTGAGCACCGGGGAGCTGTTTTTT. Supplemented by reference TRBV7-9 and TRBJ2-2, the full variable domain reads DTGVSQNPRHKITKRGQNVTFRCDPISEHNRLYWYRQTLGQGPEFLTYFQNEAQLEKSRLLSDRFSAERPKGSFSTLEIQRTEQGDSAMYLCASSSGLAGVSTGELFFGEGSRLTVL.

This clonotype occurred a few times. This rearrangement joins TRBV29-1 to TRBJ2-7; 9 positions match TRBD2. V lost 6 bases, J lost 1 base, and 4 bases stayed unmatched. The CDR3 is 13 amino acids. Germline loops: CDR1 SQVTM, CDR2 ANQGSEA. The CDR3 protein is CSVRTSESYEQYF. The CDR3 coding sequence is TGCAGCGTCCGGACTAGCGAGTCCTACGAGCAGTACTTC.

This clonotype was observed a few times. V and J are TRBV9 and TRBJ2-1, with 9 bases fitting TRBD1. This CDR3 spans 16 amino acids. Unmatched junction bases numbered 10, after V lost 5 bases and J lost 4 bases. CDR1 is SGDLS, CDR2 YYNGEE, per germline. As DNA, the CDR3 is TGTGCCAGCAGTTCTACTTACGGGACAGGGTACAATGAGCAGTTCTTC. Its protein is CASSSTYGTGYNEQFF.

This clonotype came up a few times. This chain uses TRBV7-2 with TRBJ2-3; 9 bases are a match to TRBD2. The CDR3 loop spans 14 amino acids. The trim removed 4 bases at V and 6 bases at J, leaving 5 bases unmatched. CDR1 and CDR2 from the germline V gene are SGHTA and FQGNSA. The CDR3 coding sequence is TGTGCCAGCAGCTCGGGGACTAGCTCGGATACGCAGTATTTT. This sequence encodes CASSSGTSSDTQYF.

The chain couples TRBV5-6 to TRBJ1-1; D unclear. V dropped 1 base and J dropped 7 bases, with 8 bases sitting between them. The CDR3 covers 12 residues. Germline V gene sequence: CDR1 SGHDT, CDR2 YYEEEE. Here the CDR3 DNA reads TGTGCCAGCAGCTTGTTCAGCGGTGAAGCTTTCTTT. Residues: CASSLFSGEAFF.

Turning to this clonotype: Likely a read error: the CDR3 ends without its conserved phenylalanine or tryptophan. V and J are TRBV24-1 and TRBJ2-1; 12 positions agree with TRBD2. The CDR3 is 14 amino acids. Per germline, CDR1 KGHDR and CDR2 SFDVKD. V lost 2 bases and J lost 8; bases outside the gene matches: 0. CDR3 sequence: CATSDSSGRDEQFL. The CDR3 nucleotides are TGTGCCACCAGTGATTCTAGCGGGAGGGATGAGCAGTTCTTA.